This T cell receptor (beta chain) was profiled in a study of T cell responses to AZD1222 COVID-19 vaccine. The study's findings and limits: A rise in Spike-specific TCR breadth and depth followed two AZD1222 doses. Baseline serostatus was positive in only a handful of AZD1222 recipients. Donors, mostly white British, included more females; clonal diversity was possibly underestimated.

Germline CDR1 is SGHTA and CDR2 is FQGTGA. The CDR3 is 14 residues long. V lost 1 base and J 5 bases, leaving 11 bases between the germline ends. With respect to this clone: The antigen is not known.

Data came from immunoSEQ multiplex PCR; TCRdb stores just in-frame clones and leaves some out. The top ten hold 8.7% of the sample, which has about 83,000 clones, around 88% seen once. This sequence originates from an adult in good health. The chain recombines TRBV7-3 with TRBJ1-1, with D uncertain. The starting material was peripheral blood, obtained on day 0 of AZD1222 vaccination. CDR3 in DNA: TGTGCCAGCAGCTTAATCGGTAGAGGGACTGAAGCTTTCTTT. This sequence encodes CASSLIGRGTEAFF.